The next 24 T cell receptor beta chains were all read from a single sample in a study of blood T cell repertoires in COVID-19. Some clones are missing from TCRdb's copy, which holds only in-frame ones; the method was immunoSEQ multiplex PCR. The sample lists under 250,000 clones; 75% to 90% were seen once. Sequenced input: peripheral blood. Receptors originate from a man aged 25-45 years with COVID-19, enrolled during active disease.

The chain carries TRBV4-2 and TRBJ1-2; D not resolved. Per germline, CDR1 LGHNA and CDR2 YNFKEQ. CDR3 size: 14 residues. V was trimmed by 1 base and J by 2 bases, leaving 8 bases between them. The CDR3 region is CASSQGELNYGYTF. The CDR3 DNA sequence: TGTGCCAGCAGCCAAGGCGAACTGAACTATGGCTACACCTTC.

The chain has TRBV20-1 and TRBJ2-7; 9 bases are a match to TRBD2. The CDR3 has 11 residues. The germline gives CDR1 DFQATT, CDR2 SNEGSKA (reference sequence). With 6 bases clipped from V and 4 bases from J, the junction kept 1 base outside the gene matches. The CDR3 nucleotides are TGCAGTGCGGCGGGGGGGTACGAGCAGTACTTC. Translating it yields CSAAGGYEQYF.

V gene TRBV24-1 combines with J gene TRBJ1-2; D gene unclear. The germline gives CDR1 KGHDR, CDR2 SFDVKD. The CDR3 has 12 amino acids. Trimming took off 6 bases at V and 8 bases at J, with 12 bases between the two ends. The CDR3 spells CATSSPAGGYTF. Here the CDR3 DNA reads TGTGCCACCAGTAGCCCGGCGGGCGGCTACACCTTC.

CDR3 in amino acids: CASTWDSSYNEQFF. Here the CDR3 DNA reads TGTGCCAGCACCTGGGACAGCTCCTACAATGAGCAGTTCTTC. The chain is built from TRBV14 and TRBJ2-1; 7 bases map to TRBD1. V dropped 7 bases and J dropped 0; count of bases not matched to a gene: 3. This CDR3 region has 14 residues. Germline CDR1 reads SGHDN; CDR2 reads FVKESK.

The chain uses TRBV5-1 and TRBJ1-2, with D perhaps matching TRBD1 (6 bases). V lost 5 bases and J lost 3, with 17 bases in between. Germline V gene sequence: CDR1 SGHRS, CDR2 YFSETQ. CDR3 length equals 15 residues. CDR3 nucleotides: TGCGCCAGCAGTCCTTTCGGGGGGCTCCACTATGGCTACACCTTC. As protein: CASSPFGGLHYGYTF.

The V call is TRBV18, the J call TRBJ1-2; TRBD1 agrees at 7 bases. There are 13 residues in the CDR3. Trimming removed 5 bases from V and 6 bases from J; junction bases left unmatched: 6. Germline-derived CDR1 and CDR2 are KGHSH and LQKENI. The CDR3 DNA reads TGTGCCAGCTCATCTACAGGGGAAGATGGCTACACCTTC. Translating it yields CASSSTGEDGYTF.

The chain has TRBV5-6 and TRBJ1-2; 7 nucleotides agree with TRBD1. J was trimmed by 8 bases and V by 4 bases; bases with no gene match: 11. Germline values: CDR1 SGHDT, CDR2 YYEEEE. CDR3 length equals 14 residues. In nucleotides, the CDR3 is TGTGCCAGCAGCCCCCCCTCCGGGACAGAGGGCTACACCTTC. It translates to CASSPPSGTEGYTF.

The chain uses TRBV29-1 and TRBJ1-6, with D unresolved. The CDR3 contains 15 residues. The germline V gene encodes CDR1 SQVTM and CDR2 ANQGSEA. Trimming removed 3 bases at V and 0 bases at J, with 9 bases between. The chain's CDR3 is CSVDSRSSYNSPLHF. CDR3 nucleotide sequence: TGCAGCGTTGACTCGCGGAGCTCCTATAATTCACCCCTCCACTTT.

CDR3 protein: CASSQERIAGETGELFF. The CDR3, as DNA: TGTGCCAGCAGCCAAGAACGGATAGCGGGGGAAACCGGGGAGCTGTTTTTT. V is TRBV3-1 (or the pseudogene TRBV3-2) and J is TRBJ2-2, with 9 bases identical to TRBD2. J gave up 5 bases and V 0 bases, and 7 bases lay outside the gene matches. CDR3 length equals 17 residues. Germline CDR1 is LGHDT and CDR2 is YNNKEL (reference sequence).

The chain has TRBV4-3 and TRBJ2-3; a weak D match, TRBD2 (6 bases). CDR1 and CDR2 from the germline V gene are LGHNA and YSLEER. The CDR3 consists of 15 residues. V was pared by 0 bases and J by 0 bases, with 7 bases between. The CDR3 region is CASSQEGTSTDTQYF. Written as DNA, the CDR3 is TGCGCCAGCAGCCAAGAGGGGACTAGCACAGATACGCAGTATTTT.

The gene calls are TRBV6-5 and TRBJ1-2; D is uncertain. Germline V lookup: CDR1 MNHEY, CDR2 SVGAGI. V lost 5 bases and J lost 4, with 11 bases in between. This CDR3 contains 13 residues. This CDR3 reads CASSTPTVYGYTF. The CDR3 nucleotides read TGTGCCAGCAGTACACCAACAGTCTATGGCTACACCTTC.

This chain joins TRBV19 and TRBJ1-5; TRBD1 matches 7 bases. Losses at the gene ends were 6 bases for V and 1 base for J; bases not matched to a gene: 6. CDR3 size: 15 residues. Germline CDR1 LNHDA, CDR2 SQIVND (reference sequence). The chain's CDR3 is CASSPGQASNQPQHF. Written as DNA, the CDR3 is TGTGCCAGTAGCCCCGGACAGGCCAGCAATCAGCCCCAGCATTTT.

The chain couples TRBV9 to TRBJ1-2; 8 bases line up with TRBD1. Germline trimming cut 0 bases from V and 4 bases from J; bases unmatched to any gene: 8. The CDR3 is 16 amino acids. From germline, CDR1 is SGDLS and CDR2 YYNGEE. The DNA for the CDR3 is TGTGCCAGCAGCGTAGACGCGACAGGGGAGGGCTATGGCTACACCTTC. This codes for CASSVDATGEGYGYTF. Using reference TRBV9 and TRBJ1-2 for the parts outside the CDR3, the full variable domain is DSGVTQTPKHLITATGQRVTLRCSPRSGDLSVYWYQQSLDQGLQFLIQYYNGEERAKGNILERFSAQQFPDLHSELNLSSLELGDSALYFCASSVDATGEGYGYTFGSGTRLTVV.

The chain recombines TRBV27 with TRBJ2-7; no reliable D call. This CDR3 is 14 amino acids long. Germline assignment: CDR1 MNHEY and CDR2 SMNVEV (reference sequence). Between the trimmed V and J ends, which lost 2 bases and 2 bases, there was a span of 10 bases. CDR3 sequence: CASSLGQRTYEQYF. The CDR3 region has the DNA TGTGCCAGCAGTTTAGGCCAAAGAACCTACGAGCAGTACTTC.

The chain is built from TRBV4-2 and TRBJ1-6; no reliable D call. Germline CDR1 and CDR2: LGHNA and YNFKEQ. The CDR3 totals 13 residues. V lost 1 base and J lost 8, with 6 bases in between. For the CDR3, the DNA is TGTGCCAGCAGCCAAGGGCGGGATTCACCCCTCCACTTT. Its translation is CASSQGRDSPLHF.

V is TRBV27 and J is TRBJ1-5; TRBD1 is a possible D gene (5 bases). Trimming took off 5 bases at V and 0 bases at J, with 11 bases between the two ends. CDR1 MNHEY and CDR2 SMNVEV come from the germline V gene (reference sequence). The CDR3 has 15 residues. The CDR3 nucleotides read TGTGCCAGCAGTAAGACAGCATATAGCAATCAGCCCCAGCATTTT. Translation gives CASSKTAYSNQPQHF.

This chain links TRBV28 with TRBJ1-2, with 10 bases matching TRBD1. V dropped 5 bases and J dropped 3; count of bases not matched to a gene: 12. CDR3 length: 17 amino acids. Germline lookup yields CDR1 MDHEN and CDR2 SYDVKM. The CDR3 here is CASSIISLGTGDYGYTF. As DNA, the CDR3 is TGTGCCAGCAGTATTATCTCTTTGGGGACAGGGGACTATGGCTACACCTTC.

This clone is a singleton in its sample. The gene calls are TRBV5-1 and TRBJ2-2; TRBD2 is a possible D gene (5 bases). With 2 bases removed from V and 1 base from J, the gap between germline ends came to 9 bases. The CDR3 length is 15 residues. Germline CDR1 SGHRS, CDR2 YFSETQ. DNA for the CDR3: TGCGCCAGCAGCTTCTCGGGATTGAACACCGGGGAGCTGTTTTTT. Its translation: CASSFSGLNTGELFF. The entire variable domain, with the rest obtained from reference TRBV5-1 and TRBJ2-2, is as follows: KAGVTQTPRYLIKTRGQQVTLSCSPISGHRSVSWYQQTPGQGLQFLFEYFSETQRNKGNFPGRFSGRQFSNSRSEMNVSTLELGDSALYLCASSFSGLNTGELFFGEGSRLTVL.

The V and J genes are TRBV19 and TRBJ1-5, with unresolved D. Trimming pared 5 bases from V and 2 bases from J, leaving 13 bases between. The CDR3 is 15 amino acids. From germline, CDR1 is LNHDA and CDR2 SQIVND (reference sequence). The CDR3 DNA is TGTGCCAGTAGTGCCTACGGGAGCGGCAATCAGCCCCAGCATTTT. Protein: CASSAYGSGNQPQHF.

The J gene is TRBJ1-2, the V gene TRBV18; TRBD1 aligns across 9 bases. V shed 4 bases and J 8 bases; nucleotides not matched to a gene: 8. Germline V lookup: CDR1 KGHSH, CDR2 LQKENI. CDR3 length equals 14 residues. The CDR3: CASSRPTGGSGYTF. As DNA, the CDR3 is TGTGCCAGCTCACGGCCCACAGGGGGCAGCGGCTACACCTTC.

The chain is built from TRBV11-2 and TRBJ1-2; D remains unclear. With 3 bases removed from V and 5 bases from J, the gap between germline ends came to 19 bases. Germline V gene data show CDR1 as SGHAT and CDR2 as FQNNGV. The CDR3 extends over 16 amino acids. The CDR3 bases are TGTGCCAGCAGCTTCCCTTGGCAGGCGCCTTTTTATGGCTACACCTTC. It yields the protein CASSFPWQAPFYGYTF.

The chain is built from TRBV30 and TRBJ2-1, with D possibly TRBD1 on 5 matching bases. The CDR3 totals 12 residues. V was clipped by 5 bases and J by 7 bases, with 12 bases between them. Looked up from germline, CDR1 is GTSNPN and CDR2 is SVGIG (reference sequence). This CDR3 reads CAWYLDKNEQFF. CDR3 nucleotides: TGTGCCTGGTATTTGGACAAGAATGAGCAGTTCTTC.

The DNA for the CDR3 is TGTGCCAGCAGCACCGGACTAGCGGGGGGGCCCTACGAGCAGTACTTC. This translates into CASSTGLAGGPYEQYF. The chain links TRBV5-4 to TRBJ2-7, with 15 bases fitting TRBD2. The ends lost 4 bases at V and 2 bases at J; junction bases unmatched: 4. CDR1 is SGHNT, CDR2 YYREEE, per germline (reference sequence). The CDR3 is 16 amino acids.

The table lists this clone with a count of one. V gene TRBV5-1 combines with J gene TRBJ2-1; 8 nucleotides match TRBD2. CDR1 and CDR2 from the germline V gene are SGHRS and YFSETQ. The CDR3 is made up of 15 amino acids. The J segment lost 7 bases and the V segment lost 2 bases, leaving 8 bases of the junction unmatched. DNA for the CDR3: TGCGCCAGCAGCTTCCCCGGCGGGGGGCCGAATGAGCAGTTCTTC. Encoded protein: CASSFPGGGPNEQFF.